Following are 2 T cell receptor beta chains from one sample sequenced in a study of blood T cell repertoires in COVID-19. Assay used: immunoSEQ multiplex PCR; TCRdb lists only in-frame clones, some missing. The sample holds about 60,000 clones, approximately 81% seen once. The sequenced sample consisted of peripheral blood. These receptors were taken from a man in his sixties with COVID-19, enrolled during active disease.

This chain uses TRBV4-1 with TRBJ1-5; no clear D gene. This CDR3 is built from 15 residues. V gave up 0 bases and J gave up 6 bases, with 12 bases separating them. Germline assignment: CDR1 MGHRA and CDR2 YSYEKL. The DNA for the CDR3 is TGCGCCAGCAGCCAAGATATTTTCCGGAGTCAGCCCCAGCATTTT. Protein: CASSQDIFRSQPQHF.

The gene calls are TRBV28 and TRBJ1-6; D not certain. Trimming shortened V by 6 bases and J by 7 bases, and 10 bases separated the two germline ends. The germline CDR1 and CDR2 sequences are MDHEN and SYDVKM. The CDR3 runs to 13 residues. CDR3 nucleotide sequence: TGTGCCAGCAGCCCAATGCGGAATTCACCCCTCCACTTT. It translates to CASSPMRNSPLHF.